A selection of T cell receptor beta chains follows, all from one sample in a study of beta chain features in type 1 diabetes. Sequencing used immunoSEQ multiplex PCR; TCRdb keeps in-frame clones, though not all of them. The sample contains approximately 30,000 clones, roughly two thirds of which appear only once. The sample taken for sequencing was Tregs from blood. Every receptor here comes from a woman aged 30 to 39 with type 1 diabetes. Both conserved end residues are part of each CDR3. The order of the fields is clone size, J gene, V gene, D gene, CDR3 protein, CDR3 DNA. D genes are given only for firm matches. The size entry is marked missing in some rows and otherwise reads once, few, many or a size class.

>.|TRBJ2-5|TRBV11-3|.
CASSLDPRGETQYF
TGTGCCAGCAGCTTAGATCCCAGGGGTGAGACCCAGTACTTC
>.|TRBJ2-1|TRBV29-1|TRBD1
CSVDLGGQGINEQFF
TGCAGCGTTGATCTAGGTGGACAGGGGATCAATGAGCAGTTCTTC
>.|TRBJ1-4|TRBV19|.
CATTRDIRNEKLFF
TGTGCCACTACCCGGGACATTCGCAATGAAAAACTGTTTTTT
>few|TRBJ1-1|TRBV27|TRBD1
CASRPDRMNTEAFF
TGTGCCAGCAGACCGGACAGGATGAACACTGAAGCTTTCTTT
>.|TRBJ2-4|TRBV6-6|.
CASSDTTVGNIQYF
TGTGCCAGCAGCGATACTACGGTAGGAAACATTCAGTACTTC
>few|TRBJ2-7|TRBV10-3|.
CAIGEDEQYF
TGTGCCATCGGGGAGGACGAGCAGTACTTC
>.|TRBJ2-2|TRBV5-4|TRBD1
CASSLDVMGTGRLFF
TGTGCCAGCAGCTTGGACGTCATGGGGACAGGAAGGCTGTTTTTT
>few|TRBJ1-4|TRBV7-9|.
CASTRDRTSEKLFF
TGTGCCAGCACCCGCGACAGGACTAGTGAAAAACTGTTTTTT
>.|TRBJ2-1|TRBV2|TRBD2
CASGPTSGINNEQFF
TGTGCCAGCGGCCCGACTAGCGGGATAAACAATGAGCAGTTCTTC
>.|TRBJ1-2|TRBV9|.
CASSVDQGSYGYTF
TGTGCCAGCAGCGTAGATCAGGGCAGCTATGGCTACACCTTC
>.|TRBJ1-3|TRBV7-8|.
CASSLASGTGNTIYF
TGTGCCAGCAGCTTAGCGTCGGGGACTGGAAACACCATATATTTT
>few|TRBJ2-7|TRBV5-1|.
CASSKPGRASYEQYF
TGCGCCAGCAGCAAACCTGGGCGGGCGTCCTACGAGCAGTACTTC
>once|TRBJ2-1|TRBV19|.
CASSRAKTGNEQFF
TGTGCCAGTAGTAGGGCTAAAACGGGGAATGAGCAGTTCTTC
>once|TRBJ2-1|TRBV25-1|TRBD2
CASSSGRAKRSEQFF
TGTGCCAGCAGTAGCGGGAGGGCCAAAAGGAGTGAGCAGTTCTTC
>.|TRBJ1-2|TRBV7-8|.
CASSLGYGNYGYTF
TGTGCCAGCAGCTTAGGGTACGGGAACTATGGCTACACCTTC
>.|TRBJ1-1|TRBV10-1|.
CATREGIDTEAFF
TGCGCCACACGGGAGGGAATAGACACTGAAGCTTTCTTT
>.|TRBJ2-1|TRBV5-6|.
CASSLGPGTNNEQFF
TGTGCCAGCAGCTTGGGCCCCGGGACAAACAATGAGCAGTTCTTC
>.|TRBJ2-3|TRBV5-4|.
CASSDRDFHSTDTQYF
TGTGCCAGCAGCGACAGGGACTTTCACTCTACAGATACGCAGTATTTT
>few|TRBJ1-1|TRBV28|TRBD1
CASSDPGQLDTEAFF
TGTGCCAGCAGTGACCCGGGACAGCTGGACACTGAAGCTTTCTTT
>.|TRBJ2-2|TRBV6-5|TRBD1
CASSYSDRAVGELFF
TGTGCCAGCAGTTACTCGGACAGGGCAGTCGGGGAGCTGTTTTTT
>.|TRBJ1-2|TRBV19|.
CASSIVAANYGYTF
TGTGCCAGTAGTATAGTCGCAGCTAACTATGGCTACACCTTC
>.|TRBJ1-3|TRBV19|.
CASSPVTPRSGNTIYF
TGTGCCAGTAGTCCGGTCACCCCTCGCTCTGGAAACACCATATATTTT
>few|TRBJ2-1|TRBV19|.
CASRLEGTPYNEQFF
TGTGCCAGTAGGTTGGAGGGGACCCCCTACAATGAGCAGTTCTTC
>.|TRBJ2-1|TRBV7-3|.
CASSPAVALYNEQFF
TGTGCCAGCAGCCCCGCCGTCGCCCTATACAATGAGCAGTTCTTC
>.|TRBJ2-3|TRBV7-9|TRBD2
CASSSLAGSTDTQYF
TGTGCCAGCAGCTCACTAGCGGGAAGCACAGATACGCAGTATTTT
>.|TRBJ1-1|TRBV9|TRBD1
CASQGQGNTEAFF
TGTGCCAGCCAGGGACAGGGGAACACTGAAGCTTTCTTT
>.|TRBJ1-2|TRBV7-2|TRBD1
CASSLQGGYGYTF
TGTGCCAGCAGCTTACAGGGGGGCTATGGCTACACCTTC
>.|TRBJ2-3|TRBV6-1|.
CASRTGTYTDTQYF
TGTGCCAGCCGTACTGGGACTTACACAGATACGCAGTATTTT
>.|TRBJ1-5|TRBV6-5|.
CASRGTLNQPQHF
TGTGCCAGCCGGGGGACCCTTAATCAGCCCCAGCATTTT
>.|TRBJ2-7|TRBV2|TRBD2
CASSSLGRGYEQYF
TGTGCCAGCAGTAGCCTCGGGAGGGGCTACGAGCAGTACTTC
>few|TRBJ2-5|TRBV4-1|.
CASSQGDQGLGTQYF
TGCGCCAGCAGCCAAGGGGATCAGGGGTTGGGGACCCAGTACTTC
>.|TRBJ1-4|TRBV28|.
CASRGNRATNEKLFF
TGTGCCAGCAGGGGGAACAGGGCAACTAATGAAAAACTGTTTTTT
>.|TRBJ1-2|TRBV6-1|TRBD1
CASSSRDRGHGYTF
TGTGCCAGCAGTTCCCGGGACAGGGGCCATGGCTACACCTTC
>.|TRBJ2-1|TRBV5-1|TRBD2
CASSLATSWITNEQFF
TGCGCCAGCAGCTTGGCGACTAGCTGGATTACCAATGAGCAGTTCTTC
>few|TRBJ2-1|TRBV7-3|TRBD2
CASSPKGTSDTYNEQFF
TGTGCCAGCAGCCCCAAGGGGACTAGCGACACCTACAATGAGCAGTTCTTC
>few|TRBJ2-7|TRBV7-6|.
CASSNTGPTGDEQYF
TGTGCCAGCAGCAACACCGGACCGACGGGGGACGAGCAGTACTTC
>.|TRBJ1-5|TRBV27|.
CASSRGTPESGSNQPQHF
TGTGCCAGCAGTCGAGGGACACCCGAGAGCGGTAGCAATCAGCCCCAGCATTTT
>.|TRBJ2-3|TRBV7-2|TRBD2
CASSSLAGSRDTQYF
TGTGCCAGCAGCTCACTAGCGGGGTCCCGGGATACGCAGTATTTT
>.|TRBJ2-7|TRBV7-8|TRBD2
CASSFPLAGAYEQYF
TGTGCCAGCAGCTTCCCACTAGCGGGTGCGTACGAGCAGTACTTC
>.|TRBJ2-7|TRBV7-9|.
CASSLAVITSSYEQYF
TGTGCCAGCAGCTTAGCGGTCATTACGAGCTCCTACGAGCAGTACTTC
>.|TRBJ2-1|TRBV6-5|.
CASSASRAEQFF
TGTGCCAGCAGTGCCTCGCGGGCTGAGCAGTTCTTC
>.|TRBJ1-3|TRBV28|.
CASSPLASGNTIYF
TGTGCCAGCAGTCCCCTAGCCTCTGGAAACACCATATATTTT
>.|TRBJ2-3|TRBV5-1|.
CASSLSGVSTDTQYF
TGCGCCAGCAGCTTGAGCGGAGTGAGCACAGATACGCAGTATTTT
>.|TRBJ1-2|TRBV19|.
CASRRTGNYGYTF
TGTGCCAGTAGAAGAACAGGGAACTATGGCTACACCTTC
>.|TRBJ2-1|TRBV7-3|TRBD2
CASSGLAGVNEQFF
TGTGCCAGCAGCGGACTAGCGGGCGTTAATGAGCAGTTCTTC